These 20 T cell receptor beta chains were all obtained from the same sample, sequenced in a study of cytomegalovirus exposure and HLA in healthy donors. PCR primers comprised 60 Vbeta and 13 Jbeta primers. The table came from immunoSEQ multiplex PCR; TCRdb's copy has only in-frame clones and leaves some out. The sample holds 160,000 or so clones, about three quarters seen once. The sequenced sample was PBMCs. These receptors were obtained from a woman aged 40 to 50 in good health and CMV-seronegative.

V and J are TRBV7-9 and TRBJ2-7; D remains unclear. CDR1 and CDR2 from the germline V gene are SEHNR and FQNEAQ (reference sequence). The CDR3 is made up of 13 amino acids. The V gene lost 1 base and the J gene lost 4 bases, with 8 bases spanning the gap. The CDR3 nucleotides read TGTGCCAGCAGCTTAGTTGGGCGTTACGAGCAGTACTTC. It is translated as CASSLVGRYEQYF.

Turning to this clone: Other DNA sequences from this sample encode an identical CDR3 as well. The rearrangement joins TRBV5-8 to TRBJ1-1, with D perhaps matching TRBD1 (6 bases). The V and J ends lost 4 bases and 2 bases respectively, with 12 bases between them. There are 14 residues in the CDR3. Looked up from germline, CDR1 is SGHTS and CDR2 is YDEGEE. The CDR3 sequence is CASSHPDRNTEAFF. CDR3 bases: TGTGCCAGCAGCCACCCGGACAGAAACACTGAAGCTTTCTTT. Filled out from reference TRBV5-8 and TRBJ1-1, the complete variable domain reads EAGVTQSPTHLIKTRGQQATLRCSPISGHTSVYWYQQALGLGLQFLLWYDEGEERNRGNFPPRFSGRQFPNYSSELNVNALELEDSALYLCASSHPDRNTEAFFGQGTRLTVV.

The chain joins TRBV7-4 to TRBJ2-2, with TRBD2 identical over 8 bases. The length of the CDR3 is 17 residues. Trimming cost V 6 bases and J 5 bases; bases outside gene matches: 14. CDR1 is SGHVT and CDR2 is SQSDAQ in the germline V gene. The CDR3 region has the DNA TGTGCCAGCAGAAGGAGCGGGGGTCCCCTTGGGACCGGGGAGCTGTTTTTT. Protein: CASRRSGGPLGTGELFF.

A single count supports this clone. The rearrangement joins TRBV4-1 to TRBJ2-5, with D hard to call. The DNA end favors TRBJ2-7, so the J call may be wrong. There are 14 residues in the CDR3. Per germline, CDR1 MGHRA and CDR2 YSYEKL. The CDR3 reads CASSQQLPGYEQYF. The CDR3, as DNA: TGCGCCAGCAGCCAACAACTCCCCGGGTACGAGCAGTACTTC.

A single count supports this clone. The chain links TRBV6-4 to TRBJ1-1; no clear D gene. Germline-derived CDR1 and CDR2 are MRHNA and SNTAGT. Between the trimmed V and J ends, which lost 5 bases and 2 bases, there was a span of 9 bases. The CDR3 covers 13 residues. CDR3 coding DNA: TGTGCCAGCAGTATAAGCCTTAACACTGAAGCTTTCTTT. Translation: CASSISLNTEAFF.

As concerns this clone: A junction end diverges from the germline sequence, so it may reflect a read error. V usage is TRBV5-4 and J usage is TRBJ1-1, with 8 bases matching TRBD1. Germline assignment: CDR1 SGHNT and CDR2 YYREEE (reference sequence). The CDR3 loop spans 12 amino acids. CDR3 coding DNA: TGTGCCAGCAGCCAAGGACAGGGCCGCGCTTCGTTT. As protein: CASSQGQGRASF.

J is TRBJ2-4 and V is TRBV5-4, with 10 bases fitting TRBD1. From germline, CDR1 is SGHNT and CDR2 YYREEE (reference sequence). The CDR3 is made up of 15 amino acids. V lost 3 bases, J lost 4 bases, and 4 bases stayed unmatched. CDR3 coding DNA: TGTGCCAGCAGCTCGACAGGGGGCGCGAAAAACATTCAGTACTTC. Encoded protein: CASSSTGGAKNIQYF.

V and J are TRBV6-6 and TRBJ2-1; D ambiguous. Between the trimmed V and J ends, which lost 2 bases and 15 bases, there was a span of 11 bases. The germline gives CDR1 MNHNY, CDR2 SVGAGI (reference sequence). CDR3 size: 11 residues. CDR3 region: CASSYREVPFF. CDR3 DNA: TGTGCCAGCAGTTACAGAGAAGTGCCGTTCTTC.

The chain couples TRBV7-9 to TRBJ1-1; TRBD1 agrees at 8 bases. The germline V gene has CDR1 SEHNR and CDR2 FQNEAQ (reference sequence). The CDR3 length is 14 residues. Trimming cost V 4 bases and J 5 bases; bases outside gene matches: 6. CDR3 bases: TGTGCCAGCAGCTGGCAGGGGGCAGGAACTGAAGCTTTCTTT. This codes for CASSWQGAGTEAFF.

The V gene is TRBV11-2, the J gene TRBJ2-5; the D gene is possibly TRBD1 (6 bases). Trimming pared 8 bases from V and 5 bases from J, leaving 24 bases between. The CDR3 covers 16 residues. Germline V gene sequence: CDR1 SGHAT, CDR2 FQNNGV. CDR3 sequence reads: CASSRTASSGWETQYF. The CDR3 region has the DNA TGTGCCAGCTCGAGGACAGCTTCGTCCGGTTGGGAGACCCAGTACTTC.

The chain recombines TRBV5-6 with TRBJ2-1, with TRBD2 as a possible D gene (5 bases). The CDR3 is 13 residues long. Trimming removed 2 bases at V and 8 bases at J, with 11 bases between. Germline V lookup: CDR1 SGHDT, CDR2 YYEEEE. CDR3 sequence (DNA): TGTGCCAGCAGCTTTTACAGCGGAGATGAGCAGTTCTTC. Translating it yields CASSFYSGDEQFF.

This chain connects TRBV6-6 to TRBJ1-5; D gene uncertain. CDR1 and CDR2 (germline): MNHNY, SVGAGI (reference sequence). The ends were cut back, 6 bases at V and 5 bases at J, with 14 bases in the middle. CDR3 length: 14 residues. The CDR3 reads CASSPTGSYQPQHF. For the CDR3, the DNA is TGTGCCAGCAGCCCGACGGGTAGTTATCAGCCCCAGCATTTT.

The rearrangement links TRBV7-9 to TRBJ1-4; D not certain. CDR1 is SEHNR, CDR2 FQNEAQ, per germline (reference sequence). V shed 5 bases and J shed 0 bases, with 10 bases lying between them. The CDR3 totals 15 residues. The DNA for the CDR3 is TGTGCCAGCAGCCCCAGCGGGGCAACTAATGAAAAACTGTTTTTT. As protein: CASSPSGATNEKLFF.

This chain uses TRBV2 with TRBJ2-5; 7 nucleotides align to TRBD2. This CDR3 spans 15 amino acids. The trim removed 3 bases at V and 4 bases at J, leaving 8 bases unmatched. Germline CDR1 reads SNHLY; CDR2 reads FYNNEI. The CDR3 nucleotides read TGTGCCAGCAGTGACTGGACTAGACTTGGAGAGACCCAGTACTTC. Amino acid sequence: CASSDWTRLGETQYF.

The chain is built from TRBV5-1 and TRBJ2-2, with 8 bases identical to TRBD1. CDR3 length: 14 amino acids. Germline V gives CDR1 SGHRS, CDR2 YFSETQ. Trimming took 4 bases from V and 3 from J; bases not matched to a gene: 2. The CDR3 coding sequence is TGCGCCAGCAGCCAGGGGGCTGACACCGGGGAGCTGTTTTTT. As protein: CASSQGADTGELFF.

Only a few counts were recorded for this clone. The CDR3, as DNA: TGTGCCAGCAGCTCACCCAGTCTCGGGGGGGGCTACACCTTC. Protein product: CASSSPSLGGGYTF. J is TRBJ1-2 and V is TRBV5-5, with D perhaps TRBD1 (5 bases). The CDR3 is made up of 14 amino acids. Germline V gene sequence: CDR1 SGHKS, CDR2 YYEKEE (reference sequence). V lost 3 bases, J lost 8 bases, and 17 bases lay in between.

This chain joins TRBV5-4 and TRBJ2-5; possible D gene TRBD1, 7 bases. The CDR3 covers 16 residues. Germline V gene lookup returns CDR1 SGHNT and CDR2 YYREEE (reference sequence). The V and J ends lost 3 bases and 5 bases respectively, with 20 bases between them. The CDR3 nucleotides are TGTGCCAGCAGCTCGAAACAGGGGCCCGGAGGGGAGACCCAGTACTTC. This codes for CASSSKQGPGGETQYF.

V gene TRBV4-2 combines with J gene TRBJ1-1; tentative D call: TRBD1 (5 bases). Germline V CDR1 and CDR2: LGHNA, YNFKEQ. The length of the CDR3 is 15 residues. The V and J ends lost 2 bases and 5 bases respectively, with 15 bases between them. The CDR3 region is CASSQPAGRGTEAFF. The DNA of the CDR3 is TGTGCCAGCAGCCAACCTGCGGGGCGTGGGACTGAAGCTTTCTTT.

The chain combines TRBV20-1 with TRBJ1-2; the D is unclear. This CDR3 contains 11 residues. CDR1 DFQATT and CDR2 SNEGSKA come from the germline V gene (reference sequence). V was clipped by 5 bases and J by 1 base, with 5 bases between them. The CDR3, as DNA: TGCAGTGCTCCGTTTAACTATGGCTACACCTTC. This codes for CSAPFNYGYTF.

Only one count was recorded for this clone. The chain couples TRBV7-8 to TRBJ1-1; possible D gene TRBD1, 6 bases. This CDR3 has 14 residues. V was trimmed by 5 bases and J by 1 base, leaving 11 bases between them. The germline V gene has CDR1 SGHVS and CDR2 FQNEAQ. The CDR3 region is CASSPQGWNTEAFF. The CDR3 DNA reads TGTGCCAGCAGCCCCCAGGGGTGGAACACTGAAGCTTTCTTT.